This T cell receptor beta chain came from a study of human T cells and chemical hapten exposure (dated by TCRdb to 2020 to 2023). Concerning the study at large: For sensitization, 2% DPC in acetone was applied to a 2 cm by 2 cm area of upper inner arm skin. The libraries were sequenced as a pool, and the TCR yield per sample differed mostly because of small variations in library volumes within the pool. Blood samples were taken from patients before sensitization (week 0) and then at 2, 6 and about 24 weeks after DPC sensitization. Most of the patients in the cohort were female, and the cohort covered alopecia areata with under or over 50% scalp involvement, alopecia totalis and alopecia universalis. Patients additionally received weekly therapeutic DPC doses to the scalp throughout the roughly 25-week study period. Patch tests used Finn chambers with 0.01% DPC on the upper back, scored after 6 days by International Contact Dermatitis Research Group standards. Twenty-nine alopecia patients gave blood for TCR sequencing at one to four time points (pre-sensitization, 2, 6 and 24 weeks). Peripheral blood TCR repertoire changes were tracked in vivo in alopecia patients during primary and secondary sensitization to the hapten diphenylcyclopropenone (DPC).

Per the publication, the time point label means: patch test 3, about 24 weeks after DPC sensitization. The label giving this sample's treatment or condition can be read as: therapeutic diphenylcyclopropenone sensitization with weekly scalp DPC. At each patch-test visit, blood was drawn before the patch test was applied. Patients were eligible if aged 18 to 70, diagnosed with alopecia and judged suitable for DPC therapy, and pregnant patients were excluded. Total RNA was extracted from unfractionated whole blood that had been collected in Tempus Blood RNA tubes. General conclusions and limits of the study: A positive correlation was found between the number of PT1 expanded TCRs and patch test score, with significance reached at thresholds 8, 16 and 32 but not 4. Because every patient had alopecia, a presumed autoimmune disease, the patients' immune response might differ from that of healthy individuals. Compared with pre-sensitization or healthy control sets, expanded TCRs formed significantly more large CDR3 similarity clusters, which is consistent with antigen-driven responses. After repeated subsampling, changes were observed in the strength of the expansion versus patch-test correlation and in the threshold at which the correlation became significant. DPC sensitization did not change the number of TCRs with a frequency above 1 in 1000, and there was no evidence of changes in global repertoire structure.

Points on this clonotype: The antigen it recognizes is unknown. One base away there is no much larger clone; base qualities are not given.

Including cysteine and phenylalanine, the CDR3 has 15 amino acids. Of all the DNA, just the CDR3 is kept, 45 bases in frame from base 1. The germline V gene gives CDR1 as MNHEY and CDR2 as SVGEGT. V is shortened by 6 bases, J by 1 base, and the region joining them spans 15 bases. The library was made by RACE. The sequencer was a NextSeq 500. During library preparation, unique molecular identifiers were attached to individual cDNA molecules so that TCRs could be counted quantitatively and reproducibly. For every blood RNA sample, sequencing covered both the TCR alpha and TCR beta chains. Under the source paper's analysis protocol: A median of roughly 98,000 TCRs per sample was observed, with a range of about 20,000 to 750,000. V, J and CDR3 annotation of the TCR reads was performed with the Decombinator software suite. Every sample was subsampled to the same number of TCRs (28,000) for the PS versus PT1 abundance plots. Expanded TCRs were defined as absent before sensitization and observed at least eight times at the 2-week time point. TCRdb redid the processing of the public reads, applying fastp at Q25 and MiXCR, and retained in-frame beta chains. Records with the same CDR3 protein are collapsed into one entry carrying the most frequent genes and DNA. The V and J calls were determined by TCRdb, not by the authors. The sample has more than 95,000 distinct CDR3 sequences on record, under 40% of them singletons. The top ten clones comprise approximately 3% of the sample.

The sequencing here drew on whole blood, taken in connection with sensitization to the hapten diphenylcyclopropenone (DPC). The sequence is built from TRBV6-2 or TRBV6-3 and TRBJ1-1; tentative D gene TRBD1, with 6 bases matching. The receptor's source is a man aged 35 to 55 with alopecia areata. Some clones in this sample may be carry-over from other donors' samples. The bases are TGTGCCAGCAGATTAGCGGGACAACCGAACACTGAAGCTTTCTTT. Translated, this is CASRLAGQPNTEAFF.